In this sample, the clone carrying this TCR beta chain turned up many times. No antigen is known for it. The germline gives CDR1 SNHLY, CDR2 FYNNEI. This CDR3 is 12 amino acids long. The V end lost 3 bases, the J end lost 5 bases, and 7 bases lay between the germline ends. TCRdb passed the 5' RACE reads through MiXCR, listing each CDR3 protein once. The sample yields hundreds of thousands of distinct CDR3 sequences, approximately 13% seen once. This specimen belongs to a study of identical twins. Notes on the study in general: Twin pairs had excess sharing that was weaker in beta out-of-frame sequences. Diverse VJ usage suggested most zero-insertion clonotypes were not invariant T cells. The models gave estimates that fell short of the out-of-frame TCR alpha sharing seen in monozygotic twins.

Healthy Caucasian individuals made up all the donors. The same sample was also studied in work on yellow fever vaccine responses in identical twins.

The sequencing input was PBMCs. This sequence originates from a young woman in good health. This rearrangement joins TRBV2 to TRBJ2-5; D is perhaps TRBD1 or TRBD2 (5 bases each). The CDR3 nucleotides are TGTGCCAGCAGTGATGAGGGGGAGACCCAGTACTTC. Translation gives CASSDEGETQYF.